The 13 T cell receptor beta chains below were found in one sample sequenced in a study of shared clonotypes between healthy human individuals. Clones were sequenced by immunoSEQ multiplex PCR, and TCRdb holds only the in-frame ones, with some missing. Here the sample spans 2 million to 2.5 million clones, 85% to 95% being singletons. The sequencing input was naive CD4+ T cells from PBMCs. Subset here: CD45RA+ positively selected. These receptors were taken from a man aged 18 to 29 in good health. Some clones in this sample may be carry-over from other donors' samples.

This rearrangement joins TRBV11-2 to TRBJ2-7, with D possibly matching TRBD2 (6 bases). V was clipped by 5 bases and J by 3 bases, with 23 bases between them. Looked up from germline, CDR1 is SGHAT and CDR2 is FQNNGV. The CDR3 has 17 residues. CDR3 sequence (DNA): TGTGCCAGCAGCGCCGCCCGGGGGAGCCCCGGCCTCTACGAGCAGTACTTC. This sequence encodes CASSAARGSPGLYEQYF.

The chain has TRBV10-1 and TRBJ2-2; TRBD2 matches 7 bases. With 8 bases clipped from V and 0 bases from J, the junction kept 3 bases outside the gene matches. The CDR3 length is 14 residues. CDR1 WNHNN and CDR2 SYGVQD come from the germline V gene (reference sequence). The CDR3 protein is CASGDYANTGELFF. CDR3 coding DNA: TGCGCCAGCGGGGACTATGCGAACACCGGGGAGCTGTTTTTT.

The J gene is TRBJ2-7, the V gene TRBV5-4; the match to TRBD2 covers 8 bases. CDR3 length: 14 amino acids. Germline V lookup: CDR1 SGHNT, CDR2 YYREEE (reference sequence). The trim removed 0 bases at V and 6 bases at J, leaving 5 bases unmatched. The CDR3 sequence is CASSLAGGPREQYF. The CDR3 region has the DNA TGTGCCAGCAGCTTGGCGGGAGGGCCGCGCGAGCAGTACTTC.

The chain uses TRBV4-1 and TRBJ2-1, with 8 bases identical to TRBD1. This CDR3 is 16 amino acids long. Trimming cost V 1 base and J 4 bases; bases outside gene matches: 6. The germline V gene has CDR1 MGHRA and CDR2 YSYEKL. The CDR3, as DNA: TGCGCCAGCAGCCAAGGTCAGGGGGCAGCGTACAATGAGCAGTTCTTC. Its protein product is CASSQGQGAAYNEQFF.

The CDR3 bases are TGCAGCGTCGAGGGATTCTCCTACAATGAGCAGTTCTTC. This sequence encodes CSVEGFSYNEQFF. The chain combines TRBV29-1 with TRBJ2-1, with D perhaps matching TRBD2 (5 bases). The CDR3 consists of 13 residues. Trimming removed 6 bases at V and 0 bases at J, with 9 bases between. From germline, CDR1 is SQVTM and CDR2 ANQGSEA.

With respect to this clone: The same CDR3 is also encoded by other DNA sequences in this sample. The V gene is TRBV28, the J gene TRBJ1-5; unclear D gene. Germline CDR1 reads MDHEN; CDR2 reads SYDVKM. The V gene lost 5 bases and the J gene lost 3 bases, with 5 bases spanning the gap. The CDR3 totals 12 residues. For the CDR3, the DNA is TGTGCCAGCAGTCTCCTCAATCAGCCCCAGCATTTT. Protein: CASSLLNQPQHF.

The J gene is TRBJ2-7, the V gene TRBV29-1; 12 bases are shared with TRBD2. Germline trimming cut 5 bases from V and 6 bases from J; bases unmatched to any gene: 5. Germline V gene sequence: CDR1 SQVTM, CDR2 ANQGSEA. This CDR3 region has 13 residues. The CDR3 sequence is CSVSGLAGFEQYF. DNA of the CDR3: TGCAGCGTTTCCGGACTAGCGGGATTCGAGCAGTACTTC.

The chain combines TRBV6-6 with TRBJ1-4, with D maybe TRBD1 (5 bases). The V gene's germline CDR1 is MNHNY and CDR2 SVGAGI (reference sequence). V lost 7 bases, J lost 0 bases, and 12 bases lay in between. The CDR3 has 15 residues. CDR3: CASTPDSATNEKLFF. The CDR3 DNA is TGTGCCAGCACTCCAGACAGCGCAACTAATGAAAAACTGTTTTTT.

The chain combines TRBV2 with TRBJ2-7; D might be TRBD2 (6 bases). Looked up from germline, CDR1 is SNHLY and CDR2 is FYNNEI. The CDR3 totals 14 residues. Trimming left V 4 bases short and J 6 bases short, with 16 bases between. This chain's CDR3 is CASSGREGRSEQYF. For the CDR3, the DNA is TGTGCCAGCAGTGGGAGGGAAGGGAGGTCCGAGCAGTACTTC.

The CDR3 coding sequence is TGTGCCAGCTCACCTCAGGGACCGGCGATCTCTGGAAACACCATATATTTT. Protein sequence: CASSPQGPAISGNTIYF. The V call is TRBV18, the J call TRBJ1-3; a weak D match, TRBD1 (5 bases). Germline lookup yields CDR1 KGHSH and CDR2 LQKENI. V gave up 3 bases and J gave up 0 bases, with 15 bases separating them. CDR3 length: 17 residues.

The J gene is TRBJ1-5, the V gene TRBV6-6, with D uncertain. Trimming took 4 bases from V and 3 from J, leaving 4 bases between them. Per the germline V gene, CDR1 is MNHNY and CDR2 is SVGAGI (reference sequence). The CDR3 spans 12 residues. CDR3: CASSSLNQPQHF. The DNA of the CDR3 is TGTGCCAGCAGTTCACTCAATCAGCCCCAGCATTTT.

CDR3 DNA: TGCAGCGTTGTACAGAGGGGCTATGGCTACACCTTC. Amino acids: CSVVQRGYGYTF. The gene calls are TRBV29-1 and TRBJ1-2, with D maybe TRBD1 (5 bases). CDR3 length equals 12 residues. Germline V lookup: CDR1 SQVTM, CDR2 ANQGSEA. The V end lost 4 bases, the J end lost 4 bases, and 10 bases lay between the germline ends.

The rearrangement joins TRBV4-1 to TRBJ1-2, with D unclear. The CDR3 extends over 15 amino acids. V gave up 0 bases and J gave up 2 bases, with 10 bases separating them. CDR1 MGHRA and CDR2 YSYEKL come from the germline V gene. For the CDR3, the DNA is TGCGCCAGCAGCCAAGATAGTGGAGGGAACTATGGCTACACCTTC. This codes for CASSQDSGGNYGYTF.